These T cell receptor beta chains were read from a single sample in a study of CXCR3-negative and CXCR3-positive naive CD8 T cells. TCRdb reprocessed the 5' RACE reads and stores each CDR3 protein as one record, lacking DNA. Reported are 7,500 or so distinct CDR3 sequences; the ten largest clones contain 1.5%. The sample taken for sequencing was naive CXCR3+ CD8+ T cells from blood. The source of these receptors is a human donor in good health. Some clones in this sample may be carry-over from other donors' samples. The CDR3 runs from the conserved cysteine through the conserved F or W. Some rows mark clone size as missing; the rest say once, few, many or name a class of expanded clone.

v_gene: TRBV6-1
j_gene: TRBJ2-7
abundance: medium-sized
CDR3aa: CASSGTGTADHEQYF

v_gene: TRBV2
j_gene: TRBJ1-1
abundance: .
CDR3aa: CASSWDRGGTEAFF

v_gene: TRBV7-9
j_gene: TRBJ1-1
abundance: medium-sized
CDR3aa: CASSLAVGRNTEAFF

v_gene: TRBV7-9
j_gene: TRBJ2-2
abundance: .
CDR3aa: CASSLAGTGDTGELFF

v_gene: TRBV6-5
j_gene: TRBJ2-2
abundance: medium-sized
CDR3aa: CASSFSARVGGTGELFF

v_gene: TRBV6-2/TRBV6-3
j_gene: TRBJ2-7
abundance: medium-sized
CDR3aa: CASSYSVQALSYEQYF

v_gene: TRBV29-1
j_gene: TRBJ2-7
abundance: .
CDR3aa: CSVEVGQGGDEQYF

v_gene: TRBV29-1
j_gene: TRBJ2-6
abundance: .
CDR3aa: CSVEDPRDGTLLSGANVLTF

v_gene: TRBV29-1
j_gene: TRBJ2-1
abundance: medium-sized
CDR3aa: CSGMGGLAHNEQFF

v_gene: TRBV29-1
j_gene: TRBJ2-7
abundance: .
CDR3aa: CSVFGEKGAYEQYF

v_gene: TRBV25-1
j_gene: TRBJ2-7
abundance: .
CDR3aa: CASSSPAGFTYEQYF

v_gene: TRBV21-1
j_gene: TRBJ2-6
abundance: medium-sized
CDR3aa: CASSKGRRYSGANVLTF

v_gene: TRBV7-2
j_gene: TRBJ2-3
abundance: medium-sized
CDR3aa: CASSLGLAGGRDTQYF

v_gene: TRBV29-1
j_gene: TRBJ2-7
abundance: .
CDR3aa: CSVDLVVTPYEQYF

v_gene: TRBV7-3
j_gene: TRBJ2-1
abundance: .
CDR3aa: CASSFIQGNEQFF

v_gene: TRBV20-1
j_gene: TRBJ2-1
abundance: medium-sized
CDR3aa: CSAINTGAPYNEQFF

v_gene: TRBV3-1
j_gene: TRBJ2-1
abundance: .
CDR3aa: CASSPPDNEQFF

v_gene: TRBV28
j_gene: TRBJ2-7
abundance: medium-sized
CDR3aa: CASSLSEGEQYF

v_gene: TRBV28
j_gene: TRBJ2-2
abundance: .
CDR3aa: CASRLTNTNTGELFF

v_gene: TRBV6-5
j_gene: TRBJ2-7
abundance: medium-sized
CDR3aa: CASSPQVSYEQYF